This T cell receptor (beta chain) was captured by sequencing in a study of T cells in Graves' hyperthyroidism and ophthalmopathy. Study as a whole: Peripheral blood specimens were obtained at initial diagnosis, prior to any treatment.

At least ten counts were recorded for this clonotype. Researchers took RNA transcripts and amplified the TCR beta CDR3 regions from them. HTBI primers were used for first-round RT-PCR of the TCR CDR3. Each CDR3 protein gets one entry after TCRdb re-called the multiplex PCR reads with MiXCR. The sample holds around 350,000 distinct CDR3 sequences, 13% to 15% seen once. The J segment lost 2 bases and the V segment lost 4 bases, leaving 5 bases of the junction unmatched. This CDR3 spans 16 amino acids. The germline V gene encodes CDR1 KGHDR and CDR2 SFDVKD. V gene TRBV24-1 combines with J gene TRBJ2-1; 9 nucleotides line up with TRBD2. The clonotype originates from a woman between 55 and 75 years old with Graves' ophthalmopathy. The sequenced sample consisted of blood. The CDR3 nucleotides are TGTGCCACCAGTGAGGTAGCGGGAGCCCCCTACAATGAGCAGTTCTTC. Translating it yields CATSEVAGAPYNEQFF.